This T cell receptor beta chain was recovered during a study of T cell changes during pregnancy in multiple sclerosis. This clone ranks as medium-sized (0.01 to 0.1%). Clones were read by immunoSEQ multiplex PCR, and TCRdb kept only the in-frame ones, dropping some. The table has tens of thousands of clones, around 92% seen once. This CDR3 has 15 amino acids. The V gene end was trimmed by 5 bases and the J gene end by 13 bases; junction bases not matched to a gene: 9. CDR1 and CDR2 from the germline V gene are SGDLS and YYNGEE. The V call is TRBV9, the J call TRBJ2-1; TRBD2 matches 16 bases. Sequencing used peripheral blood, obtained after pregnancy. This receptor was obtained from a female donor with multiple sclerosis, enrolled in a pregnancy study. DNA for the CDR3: TGTGCCAGCAGTGGGGGGACTAGCGGGAGGGTACCCCAGTTCTTC. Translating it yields CASSGGTSGRVPQFF.